Detailed here is one TCR beta chain. The target antigen is unknown. Researchers secured at least one pre-ART and at least two post-ART PBMC samples from each donor. At survey level, the immunoSEQ assay was run in its v3.0 version. Using immunoSEQ multiplex PCR, the repertoire was profiled, and TCRdb retains in-frame clones only, with some absent. This table has fewer than 25,000 clones, 80% to 90% appearing once. The data were obtained in a study of long-term antiretroviral therapy in people with HIV. Findings of the study overall: Before ART, certain clones expanded, and these dominated the repertoire at all time points. Information pertaining to ART adherence, viral resistance or therapeutic modifications was not obtained. Blood, drawn from the mid-2000s to the late 2010s, may reflect older ART regimens.

Per the germline V gene, CDR1 is SGHRS and CDR2 is YFSETQ. The ends were cut back, 0 bases at V and 6 bases at J, with 10 bases in the middle. This CDR3 is 15 amino acids long. The chain recombines TRBV5-1 with TRBJ1-6; D gene uncertain. The receptor was derived from a woman between 25 and 40 years old with HIV. Material: unsorted PBMCs, obtained 1.8 years before starting antiretroviral therapy. CDR3 in amino acids: CASSLVPGLNSPLHF. The CDR3 region has the DNA TGCGCCAGCAGCTTGGTCCCAGGACTTAATTCACCCCTCCACTTT.